The 6 T cell receptor beta chains below were found in one sample sequenced in a study of graft-versus-host responses after intestinal transplantation. Here immunoSEQ multiplex PCR was the method, and the copy in TCRdb shows in-frame clones only, minus some. This table holds 99,000 or so clones, 86% found once. Specimen: PBMCs, collected 255 days after intestinal transplant. The source is a human patient who received an intestinal transplant, so some T cells may come from the graft donor.

The rearrangement uses TRBV9 and TRBJ2-7, with TRBD1 matching over 10 bases. Germline lookup yields CDR1 SGDLS and CDR2 YYNGEE. This CDR3 is built from 14 residues. V was pared by 3 bases and J by 3 bases, with 3 bases of the junction left unmatched. The CDR3 reads CASSAGTGVYEQYF. CDR3 in DNA: TGTGCCAGCAGCGCCGGGACAGGGGTCTACGAGCAGTACTTC. Together with reference TRBV9 and TRBJ2-7, the CDR3 gives the full variable domain: DSGVTQTPKHLITATGQRVTLRCSPRSGDLSVYWYQQSLDQGLQFLIQYYNGEERAKGNILERFSAQQFPDLHSELNLSSLELGDSALYFCASSAGTGVYEQYFGPGTRLTVT.

The chain couples TRBV6-1 to TRBJ1-2, with 8 nucleotides matching TRBD1. Germline CDR1 MNHNS, CDR2 SASEGT. Unmatched junction bases numbered 8, after V lost 7 bases and J lost 7 bases. The CDR3 covers 13 residues. CDR3 in amino acids: CASTLDRVGGYTF. CDR3 DNA: TGTGCCAGCACCCTGGACAGGGTCGGTGGCTACACCTTC.

J is TRBJ2-7 and V is TRBV5-4; 7 bases line up with TRBD1. The germline CDR1 and CDR2 sequences are SGHNT and YYREEE (reference sequence). The CDR3 runs 15 residues. V shed 1 base, J shed 0 bases, and the junction held 4 bases outside the gene matches. This chain's CDR3 is CASSLTGTASYEQYF. CDR3 DNA sequence: TGTGCCAGCAGCTTGACCGGGACAGCCTCCTACGAGCAGTACTTC. The whole variable domain, remainder taken from reference TRBV5-4 and TRBJ2-7, is ETGVTQSPTHLIKTRGQQVTLRCSSQSGHNTVSWYQQALGQGPQFIFQYYREEENGRGNFPPRFSGLQFPNYSSELNVNALELDDSALYLCASSLTGTASYEQYFGPGTRLTVT.

This chain uses TRBV5-4 with TRBJ1-1; D is uncertain. V dropped 1 base and J dropped 3 bases, with 10 bases sitting between them. CDR3 length: 14 residues. CDR1 SGHNT and CDR2 YYREEE come from the germline V gene (reference sequence). CDR3: CASSLIWSDTEAFF. The CDR3 DNA follows: TGTGCCAGCAGCTTGATTTGGTCGGACACTGAAGCTTTCTTT. Filled out from reference TRBV5-4 and TRBJ1-1, the complete variable domain reads ETGVTQSPTHLIKTRGQQVTLRCSSQSGHNTVSWYQQALGQGPQFIFQYYREEENGRGNFPPRFSGLQFPNYSSELNVNALELDDSALYLCASSLIWSDTEAFFGQGTRLTVV.

The chain combines TRBV6-5 with TRBJ1-4, with D possibly TRBD1 on 6 matching bases. The ends were cut back, 5 bases at V and 7 bases at J, with 17 bases in the middle. The length of the CDR3 is 15 residues. Germline CDR1 reads MNHEY; CDR2 reads SVGAGI. The CDR3 DNA follows: TGTGCCAGCAGTCCCGCTGGGGGCATGAGTGAAAAACTGTTTTTT. This translates into CASSPAGGMSEKLFF.

This chain connects TRBV27 to TRBJ2-1, with 14 bases aligning to TRBD2. This CDR3 comprises 16 residues. Germline lookup yields CDR1 MNHEY and CDR2 SMNVEV (reference sequence). The junction had 8 bases not matched to a gene; V was cut back by 5 bases and J by 8 bases. CDR3 in amino acids: CASSLGTSGSTDEQFF. CDR3 coding DNA: TGTGCCAGCAGTCTAGGGACTAGCGGGAGCACGGATGAGCAGTTCTTC.